This T cell receptor (beta chain) is from a study of shared clonotypes between healthy human individuals. Per the study methods: With immunoSEQ giving junction-only sequences and no quality scores, filtering differed. Sequencing was performed with immunoSEQ multiplex PCR; in TCRdb, only in-frame clones are kept and a portion is missing. The DNA was the basis for D and trimming; V, J and clone size are from that table. Of over 400,000 clones listed, about 96% are singletons. The CDR3 extends over 15 amino acids. V gave up 1 base and J gave up 6 bases; unmatched junction bases: 5. Germline V CDR1 and CDR2: SGHTA, FQGNSA.

The source material was naive CD4+ T cells sorted from blood. This sample's subset: CD45RA+ positively selected. V is TRBV7-2 and J is TRBJ2-5; 10 nucleotides agree with TRBD1. The sequence was collected from a woman in her thirties in good health. In DNA form, the CDR3 reads TGTGCCAGCAGCTTAGAGACAGGGGGCGGGAAGACCCAGTACTTC. Its translation: CASSLETGGGKTQYF.